These 12 T cell receptor beta chains originate from one sample sequenced in a study of T cell changes during pregnancy in multiple sclerosis. Some clones are missing from TCRdb's copy, which holds only in-frame ones; the method was immunoSEQ multiplex PCR. The table has under 55,000 clones, around nine tenths seen once. Source: CD4+ T cells from peripheral blood mononuclear cells, taken before pregnancy. Every receptor here comes from a female donor with multiple sclerosis, enrolled in a pregnancy study.

In nucleotides, the CDR3 is TGTGCCAGCAGCACGACTAGCGGGAGGGCCAGGCATACGCAGTATTTT. It yields the protein CASSTTSGRARHTQYF. The genes are TRBV7-9 and TRBJ2-3; 14 bases match TRBD2. The junction had 8 bases not matched to a gene; V was cut back by 5 bases and J by 7 bases. CDR3 length: 16 residues. Germline V CDR1 and CDR2: SEHNR, FQNEAQ (reference sequence).

This clone occurred a few times. The chain combines TRBV6-1 with TRBJ1-4, with D possibly being TRBD1 (5 bases). V was pared by 0 bases and J by 7 bases, with 12 bases between. CDR1 is MNHNS, CDR2 SASEGT, per germline. This CDR3 contains 15 residues. Here the CDR3 DNA reads TGTGCCAGCAGTGAAGCTGGGGACTGGGGTGAAAAACTGTTTTTT. Protein sequence: CASSEAGDWGEKLFF.

The genes are TRBV7-3 and TRBJ1-1; D perhaps matches TRBD1 (6 bases). Per germline, CDR1 SGHTA and CDR2 FQGTGA. Trimming stripped 2 bases from V and 10 bases from J, with 11 bases between. The CDR3 loop spans 12 amino acids. CDR3 loop: CASSLYQGRAFF. For the CDR3, the DNA is TGTGCCAGCAGCTTATACCAGGGGAGAGCTTTCTTT.

The V gene is TRBV28, the J gene TRBJ1-4; 9 positions agree with TRBD1. The length of the CDR3 is 14 residues. CDR1 MDHEN and CDR2 SYDVKM come from the germline V gene. V lost 6 bases to trimming and J lost 11 bases; unmatched junction nucleotides: 10. The CDR3 here is CASRLGTGTNKLFF. In DNA, the CDR3 is TGTGCCAGCAGACTCGGGACAGGGACGAATAAACTGTTTTTT.

The chain couples TRBV6-4 to TRBJ2-1; 9 bases agree with TRBD2. Germline values: CDR1 MRHNA, CDR2 SNTAGT. The trim removed 0 bases at V and 7 bases at J, leaving 13 bases unmatched. This CDR3 spans 18 amino acids. The CDR3 region has the DNA TGTGCCAGCAGTGACTCGTCACTGCGGGAGGGCCTATTTAATGAGCAGTTCTTC. Protein product: CASSDSSLREGLFNEQFF.

The chain recombines TRBV6-6 with TRBJ1-2; the match to TRBD1 covers 9 bases. Germline CDR1 MNHNY, CDR2 SVGAGI (reference sequence). The CDR3 has 14 residues. Trimming cost V 6 bases and J 4 bases; bases outside gene matches: 6. Written as DNA, the CDR3 is TGTGCCAGCAGCCAGCCGGGACAGGGCTATGGCTACACCTTC. Translation: CASSQPGQGYGYTF.

This chain uses TRBV5-4 with TRBJ2-1, with D tentatively TRBD2 (6 bases). Germline CDR1 reads SGHNT; CDR2 reads YYREEE (reference sequence). The CDR3 spans 13 residues. V lost 4 bases and J lost 7, with 12 bases in between. The CDR3 region is CASSRGNSNEQFF. The CDR3 coding sequence is TGTGCCAGCAGCCGCGGGAACTCGAATGAGCAGTTCTTC. Combining the CDR3 with reference TRBV5-4 and TRBJ2-1 gives the whole variable domain ETGVTQSPTHLIKTRGQQVTLRCSSQSGHNTVSWYQQALGQGPQFIFQYYREEENGRGNFPPRFSGLQFPNYSSELNVNALELDDSALYLCASSRGNSNEQFFGPGTRLTVL.

DNA for the CDR3: TGCGCCAGCAGCCCAGGGGGCGCGGGATACAATGAGCAGTTCTTC. It encodes CASSPGGAGYNEQFF. The chain carries TRBV5-1 and TRBJ2-1; TRBD1 matches at 8 bases. CDR1 and CDR2 (germline): SGHRS, YFSETQ. There are 15 residues in the CDR3. V was pared by 4 bases and J by 4 bases, with 7 bases of the junction left unmatched.

The genes are TRBV5-1 and TRBJ2-1; 13 nucleotides match TRBD2. The CDR3 sequence is 15 residues long. V lost 4 bases, J lost 7 bases, and 5 bases stayed unmatched. Germline V gives CDR1 SGHRS, CDR2 YFSETQ. The CDR3 sequence is CASSPGLAGENEQFF. CDR3 nucleotide sequence: TGCGCCAGCAGCCCCGGACTAGCGGGAGAGAATGAGCAGTTCTTC.

The chain is built from TRBV5-6 and TRBJ1-2; 7 nucleotides line up with TRBD1. CDR1 and CDR2 (germline): SGHDT, YYEEEE. The CDR3 sequence is 13 residues long. Trimming took 3 bases from V and 4 from J; bases not matched to a gene: 3. CDR3 residues: CASSSTGTYGYTF. CDR3 sequence (DNA): TGTGCCAGCAGCTCGACAGGGACCTATGGCTACACCTTC.

V usage is TRBV28 and J usage is TRBJ1-2; D is uncertain. V lost 2 bases and J lost 5, with 6 bases in between. The CDR3 runs to 12 residues. In germline, CDR1 is MDHEN, CDR2 SYDVKM. CDR3 DNA sequence: TGTGCCAGCAGTTTAGGTACATATGGCTACACCTTC. Its protein product is CASSLGTYGYTF.

The chain employs TRBV10-3 and TRBJ2-1; 16 bases are a match to TRBD2. The CDR3 covers 20 residues. J lost 0 bases, V lost 3 bases, and 8 bases had no gene match. The germline CDR1 and CDR2 sequences are ENHRY and SYGVKD. Here the CDR3 reads CAISDPGLAGGPSSYNEQFF. Written as DNA, the CDR3 is TGTGCCATCAGTGATCCGGGACTAGCGGGAGGGCCTAGCTCCTACAATGAGCAGTTCTTC.